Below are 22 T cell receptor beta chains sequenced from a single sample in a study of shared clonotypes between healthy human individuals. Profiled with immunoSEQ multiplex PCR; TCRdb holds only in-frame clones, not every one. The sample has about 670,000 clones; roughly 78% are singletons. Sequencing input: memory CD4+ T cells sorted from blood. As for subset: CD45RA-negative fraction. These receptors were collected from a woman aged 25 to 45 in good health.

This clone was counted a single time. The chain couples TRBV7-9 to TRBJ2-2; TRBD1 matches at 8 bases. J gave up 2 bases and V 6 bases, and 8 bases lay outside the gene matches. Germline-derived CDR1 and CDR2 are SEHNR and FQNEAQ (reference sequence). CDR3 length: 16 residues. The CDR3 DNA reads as TGTGCCAGCAGATCTTCCGGGACAGGCAACACCGGGGAGCTGTTTTTT. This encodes CASRSSGTGNTGELFF.

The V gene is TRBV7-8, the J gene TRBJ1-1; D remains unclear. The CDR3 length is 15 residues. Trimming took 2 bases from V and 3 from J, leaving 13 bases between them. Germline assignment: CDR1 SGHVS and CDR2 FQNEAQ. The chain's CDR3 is CASSLSQTRHTEAFF. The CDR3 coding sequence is TGTGCCAGCAGCTTATCGCAAACCCGCCACACTGAAGCTTTCTTT.

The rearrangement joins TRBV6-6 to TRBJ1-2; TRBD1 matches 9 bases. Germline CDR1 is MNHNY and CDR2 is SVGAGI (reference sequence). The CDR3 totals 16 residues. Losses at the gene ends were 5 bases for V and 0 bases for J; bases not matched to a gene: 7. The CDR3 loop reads CASSAGQGRSNYGYTF. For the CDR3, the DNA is TGTGCCAGCAGTGCAGGACAGGGGCGTTCTAACTATGGCTACACCTTC.

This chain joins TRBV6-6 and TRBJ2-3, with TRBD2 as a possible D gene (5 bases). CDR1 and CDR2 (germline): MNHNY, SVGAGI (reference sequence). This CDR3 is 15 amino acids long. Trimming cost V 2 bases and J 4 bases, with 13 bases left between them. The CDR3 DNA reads TGTGCCAGCAGTTACGCGGGTCTACACGCAGATACGCAGTATTTT. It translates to CASSYAGLHADTQYF.

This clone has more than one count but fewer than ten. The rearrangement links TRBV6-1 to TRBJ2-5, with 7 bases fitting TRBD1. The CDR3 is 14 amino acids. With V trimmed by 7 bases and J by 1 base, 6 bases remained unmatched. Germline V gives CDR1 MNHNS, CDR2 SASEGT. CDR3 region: CASTRGGPQETQYF. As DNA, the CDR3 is TGTGCCAGCACCAGAGGGGGCCCCCAAGAGACCCAGTACTTC.

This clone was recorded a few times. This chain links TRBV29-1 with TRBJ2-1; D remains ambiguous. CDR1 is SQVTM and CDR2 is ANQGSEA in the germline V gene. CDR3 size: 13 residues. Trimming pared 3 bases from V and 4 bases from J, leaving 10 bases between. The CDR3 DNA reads TGCAGCGTTGACAGCAACTTATACAATGAGCAGTTCTTC. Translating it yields CSVDSNLYNEQFF.

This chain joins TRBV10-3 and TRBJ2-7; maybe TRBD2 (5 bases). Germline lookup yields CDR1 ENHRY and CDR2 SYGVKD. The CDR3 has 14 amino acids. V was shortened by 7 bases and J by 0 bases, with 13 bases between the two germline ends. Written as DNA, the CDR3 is TGTGCCATCATGAGTAGCGTGAGCTCCTACGAGCAGTACTTC. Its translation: CAIMSSVSSYEQYF.

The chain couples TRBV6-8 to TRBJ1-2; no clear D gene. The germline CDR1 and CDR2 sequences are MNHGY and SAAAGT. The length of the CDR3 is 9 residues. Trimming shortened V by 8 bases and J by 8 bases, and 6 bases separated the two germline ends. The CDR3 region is CASQDGYTF. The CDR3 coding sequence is TGTGCCAGCCAGGACGGCTACACCTTC.

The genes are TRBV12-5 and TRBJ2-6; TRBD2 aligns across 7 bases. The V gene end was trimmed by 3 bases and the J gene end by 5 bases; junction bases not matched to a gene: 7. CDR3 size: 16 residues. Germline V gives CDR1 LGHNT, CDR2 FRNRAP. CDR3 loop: CASGFSSGLRANVLTF. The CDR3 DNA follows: TGTGCTAGTGGTTTCTCTAGCGGCCTGAGGGCCAACGTCCTGACTTTC.

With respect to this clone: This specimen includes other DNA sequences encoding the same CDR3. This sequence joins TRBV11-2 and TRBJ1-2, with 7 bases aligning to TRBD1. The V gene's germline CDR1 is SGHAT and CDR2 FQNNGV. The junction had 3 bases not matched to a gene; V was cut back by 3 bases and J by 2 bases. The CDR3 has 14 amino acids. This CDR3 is CASSLDRTNYGYTF. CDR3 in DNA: TGTGCCAGCAGCTTGGACAGGACCAACTATGGCTACACCTTC.

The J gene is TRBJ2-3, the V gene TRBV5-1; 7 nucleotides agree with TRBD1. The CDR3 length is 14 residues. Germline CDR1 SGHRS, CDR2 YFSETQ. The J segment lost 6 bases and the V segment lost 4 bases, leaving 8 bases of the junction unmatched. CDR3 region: CASSIGQEWDTQYF. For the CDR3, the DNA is TGCGCCAGCAGCATTGGACAGGAATGGGATACGCAGTATTTT.

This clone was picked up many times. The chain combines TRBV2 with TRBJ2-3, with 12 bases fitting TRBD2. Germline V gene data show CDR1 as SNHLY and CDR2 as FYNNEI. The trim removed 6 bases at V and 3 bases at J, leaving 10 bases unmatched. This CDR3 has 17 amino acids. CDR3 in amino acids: CASSRGLAGGLTDTQYF. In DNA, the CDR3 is TGTGCCAGCAGCCGAGGGCTAGCGGGAGGGCTGACAGATACGCAGTATTTT.

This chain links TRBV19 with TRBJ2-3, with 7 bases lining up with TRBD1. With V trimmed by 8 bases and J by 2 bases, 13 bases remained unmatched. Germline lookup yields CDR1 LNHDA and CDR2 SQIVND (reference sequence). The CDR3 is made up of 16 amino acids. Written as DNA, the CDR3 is TGTGCCAGTGGTTCCCCCGGGACAGTTCCCACAGATACGCAGTATTTT. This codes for CASGSPGTVPTDTQYF.

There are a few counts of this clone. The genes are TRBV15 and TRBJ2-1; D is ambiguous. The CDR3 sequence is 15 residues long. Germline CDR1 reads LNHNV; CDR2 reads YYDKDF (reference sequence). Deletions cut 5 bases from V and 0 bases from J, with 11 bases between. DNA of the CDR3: TGTGCCACCAGCGTACAGAGGAGCTCCTACAATGAGCAGTTCTTC. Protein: CATSVQRSSYNEQFF. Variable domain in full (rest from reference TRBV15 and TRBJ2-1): DAMVIQNPRYQVTQFGKPVTLSCSQTLNHNVMYWYQQKSSQAPKLLFHYYDKDFNNEADTPDNFQSRRPNTSFCFLDIRSPGLGDTAMYLCATSVQRSSYNEQFFGPGTRLTVL.

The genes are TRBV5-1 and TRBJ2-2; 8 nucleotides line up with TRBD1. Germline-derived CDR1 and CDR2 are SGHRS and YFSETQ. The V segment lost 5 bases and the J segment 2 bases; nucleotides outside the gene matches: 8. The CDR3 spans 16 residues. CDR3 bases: TGCGCCAGCAGACCAGGGACAGGTCTTAACACCGGGGAGCTGTTTTTT. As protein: CASRPGTGLNTGELFF.

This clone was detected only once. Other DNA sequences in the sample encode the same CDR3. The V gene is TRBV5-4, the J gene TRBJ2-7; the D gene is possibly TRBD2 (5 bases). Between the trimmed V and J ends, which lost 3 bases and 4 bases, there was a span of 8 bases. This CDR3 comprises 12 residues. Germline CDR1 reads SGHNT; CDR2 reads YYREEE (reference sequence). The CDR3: CASSSGSYEQYF. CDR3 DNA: TGTGCCAGCAGCTCGGGGTCGTACGAGCAGTACTTC.

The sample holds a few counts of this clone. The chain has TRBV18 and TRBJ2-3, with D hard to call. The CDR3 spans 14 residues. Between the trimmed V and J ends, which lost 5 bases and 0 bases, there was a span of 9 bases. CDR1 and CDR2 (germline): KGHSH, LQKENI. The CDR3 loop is CASSFSTSTDTQYF. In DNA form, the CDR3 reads TGTGCCAGCTCATTTTCCACCAGCACAGATACGCAGTATTTT. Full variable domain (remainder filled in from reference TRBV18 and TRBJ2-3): NAGVMQNPRHLVRRRGQEARLRCSPMKGHSHVYWYRQLPEEGLKFMVYLQKENIIDESGMPKERFSAEFPKEGPSILRIQQVVRGDSAAYFCASSFSTSTDTQYFGPGTRLTVL.

CDR3 region: CASSETSGGSYEQYF. CDR3 DNA sequence: TGTGCCAGCAGTGAGACTAGCGGAGGCTCCTACGAGCAGTACTTC. The chain has TRBV28 and TRBJ2-7, with TRBD2 matching 9 bases. Germline-derived CDR1 and CDR2 are MDHEN and SYDVKM. J lost 0 bases, V lost 5 bases, and 5 bases had no gene match. This CDR3 spans 15 amino acids.

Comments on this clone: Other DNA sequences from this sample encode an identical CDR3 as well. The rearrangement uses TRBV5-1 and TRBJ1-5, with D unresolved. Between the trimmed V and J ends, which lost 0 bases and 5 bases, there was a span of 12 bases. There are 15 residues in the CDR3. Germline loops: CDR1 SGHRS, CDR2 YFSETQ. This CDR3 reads CASSLAGEGHQPQHF. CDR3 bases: TGCGCCAGCAGCTTGGCCGGGGAGGGCCATCAGCCCCAGCATTTT. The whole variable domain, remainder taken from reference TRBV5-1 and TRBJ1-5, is KAGVTQTPRYLIKTRGQQVTLSCSPISGHRSVSWYQQTPGQGLQFLFEYFSETQRNKGNFPGRFSGRQFSNSRSEMNVSTLELGDSALYLCASSLAGEGHQPQHFGDGTRLSIL.

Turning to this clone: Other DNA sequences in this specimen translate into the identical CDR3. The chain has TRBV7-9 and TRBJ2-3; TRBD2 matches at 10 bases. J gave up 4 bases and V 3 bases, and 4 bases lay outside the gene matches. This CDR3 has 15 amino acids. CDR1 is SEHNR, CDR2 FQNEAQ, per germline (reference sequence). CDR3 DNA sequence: TGTGCCAGCAGCTTGGCTAGCGGGAGCCCAGATACGCAGTATTTT. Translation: CASSLASGSPDTQYF.

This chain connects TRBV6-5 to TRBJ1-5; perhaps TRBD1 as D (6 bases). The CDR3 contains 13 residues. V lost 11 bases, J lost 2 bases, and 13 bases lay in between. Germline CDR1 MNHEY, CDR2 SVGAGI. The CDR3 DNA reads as TGTGCCGCGGCAGGGGACGGCAATCAGCCCCAGCATTTT. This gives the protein CAAAGDGNQPQHF.

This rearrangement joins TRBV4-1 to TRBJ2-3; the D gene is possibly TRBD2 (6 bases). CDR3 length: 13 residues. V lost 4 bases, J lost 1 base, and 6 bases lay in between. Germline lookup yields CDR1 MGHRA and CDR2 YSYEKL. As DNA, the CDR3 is TGCGCCAGCAGCCCGGGGGGCACAGATACGCAGTATTTT. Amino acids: CASSPGGTDTQYF.